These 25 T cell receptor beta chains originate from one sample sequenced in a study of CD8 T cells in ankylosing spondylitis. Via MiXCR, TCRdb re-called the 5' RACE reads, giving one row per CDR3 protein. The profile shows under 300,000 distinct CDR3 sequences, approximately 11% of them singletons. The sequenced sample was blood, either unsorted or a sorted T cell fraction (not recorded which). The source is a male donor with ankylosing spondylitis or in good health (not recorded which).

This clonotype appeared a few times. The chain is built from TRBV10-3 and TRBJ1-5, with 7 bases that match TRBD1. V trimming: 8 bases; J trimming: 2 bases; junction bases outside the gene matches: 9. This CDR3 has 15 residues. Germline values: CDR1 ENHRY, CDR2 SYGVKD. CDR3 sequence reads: CAIRQGLGGNQPQHF. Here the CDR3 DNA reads TGTGCCATCCGACAGGGTCTTGGGGGCAATCAGCCCCAGCATTTT.

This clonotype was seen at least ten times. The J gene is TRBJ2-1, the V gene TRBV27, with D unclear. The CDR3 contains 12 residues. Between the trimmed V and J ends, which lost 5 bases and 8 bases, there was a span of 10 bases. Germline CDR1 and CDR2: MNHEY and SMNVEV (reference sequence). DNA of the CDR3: TGTGCCAGCAGTGCCGTGGGCTATGAGCAGTTCTTC. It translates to CASSAVGYEQFF.

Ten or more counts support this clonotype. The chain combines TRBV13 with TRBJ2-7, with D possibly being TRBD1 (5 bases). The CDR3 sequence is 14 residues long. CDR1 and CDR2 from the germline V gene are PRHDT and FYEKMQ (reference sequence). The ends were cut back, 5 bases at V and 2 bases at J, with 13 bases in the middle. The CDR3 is CASSTPGLPYEQYF. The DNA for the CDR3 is TGTGCCAGCAGCACCCCAGGGCTCCCCTACGAGCAGTACTTC.

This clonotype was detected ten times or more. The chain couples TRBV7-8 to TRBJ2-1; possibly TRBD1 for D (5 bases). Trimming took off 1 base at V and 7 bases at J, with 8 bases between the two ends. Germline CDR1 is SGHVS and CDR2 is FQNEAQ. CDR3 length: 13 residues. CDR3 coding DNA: TGTGCCAGCAGCTTAGTGCCAGGGAATGAGCAGTTCTTC. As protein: CASSLVPGNEQFF.

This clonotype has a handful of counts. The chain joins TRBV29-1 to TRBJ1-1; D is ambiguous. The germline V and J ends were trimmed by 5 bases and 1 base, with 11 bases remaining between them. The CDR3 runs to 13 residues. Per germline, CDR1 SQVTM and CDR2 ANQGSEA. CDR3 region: CSVSRVSNTEAFF. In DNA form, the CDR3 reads TGCAGCGTTTCGAGGGTCTCGAACACTGAAGCTTTCTTT.

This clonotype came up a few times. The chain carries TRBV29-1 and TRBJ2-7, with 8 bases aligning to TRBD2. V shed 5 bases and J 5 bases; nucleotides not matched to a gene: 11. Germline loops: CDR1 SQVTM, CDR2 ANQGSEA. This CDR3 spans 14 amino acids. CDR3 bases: TGCAGCGTTTTCATCGGAAGGACTAGCAACGAGCAGTACTTC. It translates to CSVFIGRTSNEQYF.

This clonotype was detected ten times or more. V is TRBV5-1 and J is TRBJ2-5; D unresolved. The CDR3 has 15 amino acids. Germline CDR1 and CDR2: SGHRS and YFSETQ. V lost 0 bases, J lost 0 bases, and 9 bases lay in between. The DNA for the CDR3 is TGCGCCAGCAGCTTGGAAGGCAGAAACCAAGAGACCCAGTACTTC. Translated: CASSLEGRNQETQYF.

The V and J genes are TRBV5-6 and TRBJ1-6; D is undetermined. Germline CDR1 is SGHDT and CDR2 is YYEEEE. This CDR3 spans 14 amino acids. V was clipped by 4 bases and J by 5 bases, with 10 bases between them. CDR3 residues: CASSAGYDNSPLHF. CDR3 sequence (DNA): TGTGCCAGCAGCGCAGGATATGATAATTCACCCCTCCACTTT.

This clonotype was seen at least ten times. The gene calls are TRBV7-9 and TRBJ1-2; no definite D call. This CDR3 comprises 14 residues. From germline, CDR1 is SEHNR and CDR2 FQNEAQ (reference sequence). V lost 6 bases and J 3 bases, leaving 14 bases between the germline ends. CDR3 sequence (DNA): TGTGCCAGCAGTCCAGTGGTATCCCACTATGGCTACACCTTC. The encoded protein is CASSPVVSHYGYTF.

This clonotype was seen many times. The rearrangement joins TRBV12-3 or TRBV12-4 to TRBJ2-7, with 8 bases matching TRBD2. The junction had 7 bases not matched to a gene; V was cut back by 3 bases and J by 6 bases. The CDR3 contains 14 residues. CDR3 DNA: TGTGCCAGCAGTTTTGCGGTAGCGGGGTCCGAGCAGTACTTC. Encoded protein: CASSFAVAGSEQYF.

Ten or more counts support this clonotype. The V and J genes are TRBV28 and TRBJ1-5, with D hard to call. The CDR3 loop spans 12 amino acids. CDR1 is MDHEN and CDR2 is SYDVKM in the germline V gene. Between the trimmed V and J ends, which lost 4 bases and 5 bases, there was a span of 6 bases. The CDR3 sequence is CASSSNHQPQHF. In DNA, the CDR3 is TGTGCCAGCAGTTCGAACCATCAGCCCCAGCATTTT.

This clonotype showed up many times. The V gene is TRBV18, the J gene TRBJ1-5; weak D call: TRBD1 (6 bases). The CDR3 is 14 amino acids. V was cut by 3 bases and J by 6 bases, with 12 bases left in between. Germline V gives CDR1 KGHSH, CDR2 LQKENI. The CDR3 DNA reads TGTGCCAGCTCACCTCCAGGGGTGGGTCAGCCCCAGCATTTT. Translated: CASSPPGVGQPQHF.

CDR3 nucleotides: TGTGCCAGCAGCCGAACTCCGAACACTGAAGCTTTCTTT. Protein sequence: CASSRTPNTEAFF. The chain joins TRBV7-9 to TRBJ1-1; D gene unclear. The length of the CDR3 is 13 residues. With 5 bases removed from V and 1 base from J, the gap between germline ends came to 8 bases. Looked up from germline, CDR1 is SEHNR and CDR2 is FQNEAQ (reference sequence).

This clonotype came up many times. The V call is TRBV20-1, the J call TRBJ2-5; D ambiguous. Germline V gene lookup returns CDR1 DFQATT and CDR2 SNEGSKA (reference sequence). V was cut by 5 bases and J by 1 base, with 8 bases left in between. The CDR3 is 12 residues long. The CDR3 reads CSAAESQETQYF. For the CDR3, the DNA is TGCAGTGCTGCTGAAAGCCAAGAGACCCAGTACTTC.

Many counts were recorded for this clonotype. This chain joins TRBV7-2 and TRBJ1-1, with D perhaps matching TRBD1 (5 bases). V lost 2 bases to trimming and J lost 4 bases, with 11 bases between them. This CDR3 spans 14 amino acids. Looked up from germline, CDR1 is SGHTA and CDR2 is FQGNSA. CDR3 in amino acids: CASSLIGVGTEAFF. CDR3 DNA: TGTGCCAGCAGCTTAATAGGGGTCGGCACTGAAGCTTTCTTT.

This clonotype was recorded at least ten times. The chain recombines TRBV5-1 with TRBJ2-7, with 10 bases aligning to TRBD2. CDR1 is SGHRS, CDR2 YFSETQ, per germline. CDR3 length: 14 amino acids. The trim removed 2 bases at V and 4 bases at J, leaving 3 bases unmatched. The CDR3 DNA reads TGCGCCAGCAGCTTTGCTAGCGGGAGTTACGAGCAGTACTTC. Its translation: CASSFASGSYEQYF. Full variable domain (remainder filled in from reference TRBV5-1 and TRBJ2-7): KAGVTQTPRYLIKTRGQQVTLSCSPISGHRSVSWYQQTPGQGLQFLFEYFSETQRNKGNFPGRFSGRQFSNSRSEMNVSTLELGDSALYLCASSFASGSYEQYFGPGTRLTVT.

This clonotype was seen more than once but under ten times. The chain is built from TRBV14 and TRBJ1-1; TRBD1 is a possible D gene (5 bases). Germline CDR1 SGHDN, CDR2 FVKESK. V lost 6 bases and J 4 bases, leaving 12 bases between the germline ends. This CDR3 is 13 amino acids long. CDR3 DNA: TGTGCCAGCAGTGGGACCCGGGCCACTGAAGCTTTCTTT. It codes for CASSGTRATEAFF.

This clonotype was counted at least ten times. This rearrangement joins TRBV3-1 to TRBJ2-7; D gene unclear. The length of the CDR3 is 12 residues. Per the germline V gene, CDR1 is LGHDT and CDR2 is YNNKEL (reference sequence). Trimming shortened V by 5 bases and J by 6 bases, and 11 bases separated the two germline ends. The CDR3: CASSLGQIEQYF. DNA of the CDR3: TGTGCCAGCAGCTTAGGGCAAATCGAGCAGTACTTC.

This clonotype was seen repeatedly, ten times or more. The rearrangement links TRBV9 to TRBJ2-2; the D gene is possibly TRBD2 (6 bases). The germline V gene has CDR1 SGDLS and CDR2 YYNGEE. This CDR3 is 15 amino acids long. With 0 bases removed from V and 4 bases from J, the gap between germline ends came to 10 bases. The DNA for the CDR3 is TGTGCCAGCAGCGTAGGGGACGGGGGCACCGGGGAGCTGTTTTTT. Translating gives CASSVGDGGTGELFF.

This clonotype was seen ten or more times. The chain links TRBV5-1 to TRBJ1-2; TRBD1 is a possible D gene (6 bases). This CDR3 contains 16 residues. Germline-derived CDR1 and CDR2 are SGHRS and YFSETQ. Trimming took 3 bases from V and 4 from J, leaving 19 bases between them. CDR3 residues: CASSWEEAGAAYGYTF. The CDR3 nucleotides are TGCGCCAGCAGCTGGGAAGAAGCAGGGGCGGCCTATGGCTACACCTTC.

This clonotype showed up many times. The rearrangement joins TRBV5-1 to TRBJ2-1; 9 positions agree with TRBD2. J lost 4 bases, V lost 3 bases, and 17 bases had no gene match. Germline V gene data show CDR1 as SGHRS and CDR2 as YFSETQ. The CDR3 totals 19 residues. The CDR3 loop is CASSSRSRQLAGIYNEQFF. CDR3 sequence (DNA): TGCGCCAGCAGCTCACGCTCCCGTCAACTAGCGGGCATATACAATGAGCAGTTCTTC.

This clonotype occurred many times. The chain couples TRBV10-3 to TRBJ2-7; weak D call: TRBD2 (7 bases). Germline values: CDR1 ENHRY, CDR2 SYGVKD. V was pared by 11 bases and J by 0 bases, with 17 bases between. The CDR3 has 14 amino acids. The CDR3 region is CAADSGGSSYEQYF. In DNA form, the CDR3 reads TGTGCCGCCGACTCGGGGGGCAGCTCCTACGAGCAGTACTTC.

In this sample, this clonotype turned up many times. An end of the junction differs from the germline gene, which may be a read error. CDR3 coding DNA: TGTGCCAGCAGCCTCTACCCCGGGGAGCTGTTTTTT. This gives the protein CASSLYPGELFF. The genes are TRBV5-1 and TRBJ2-2; D is unresolved. Germline assignment: CDR1 SGHRS and CDR2 YFSETQ. CDR3 length equals 12 residues.

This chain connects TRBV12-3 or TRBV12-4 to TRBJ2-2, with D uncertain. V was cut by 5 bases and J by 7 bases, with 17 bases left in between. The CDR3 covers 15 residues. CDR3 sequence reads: CASSPTRKGDGELFF. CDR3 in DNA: TGTGCCAGCAGTCCCACCCGTAAGGGTGACGGGGAGCTGTTTTTT.

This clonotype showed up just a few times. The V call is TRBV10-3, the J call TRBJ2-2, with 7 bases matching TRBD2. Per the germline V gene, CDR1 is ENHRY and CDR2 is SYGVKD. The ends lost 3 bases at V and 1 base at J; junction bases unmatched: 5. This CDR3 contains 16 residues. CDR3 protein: CAISDLGGWNTGELFF. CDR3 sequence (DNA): TGTGCCATCAGTGACCTGGGGGGGTGGAACACCGGGGAGCTGTTTTTT.